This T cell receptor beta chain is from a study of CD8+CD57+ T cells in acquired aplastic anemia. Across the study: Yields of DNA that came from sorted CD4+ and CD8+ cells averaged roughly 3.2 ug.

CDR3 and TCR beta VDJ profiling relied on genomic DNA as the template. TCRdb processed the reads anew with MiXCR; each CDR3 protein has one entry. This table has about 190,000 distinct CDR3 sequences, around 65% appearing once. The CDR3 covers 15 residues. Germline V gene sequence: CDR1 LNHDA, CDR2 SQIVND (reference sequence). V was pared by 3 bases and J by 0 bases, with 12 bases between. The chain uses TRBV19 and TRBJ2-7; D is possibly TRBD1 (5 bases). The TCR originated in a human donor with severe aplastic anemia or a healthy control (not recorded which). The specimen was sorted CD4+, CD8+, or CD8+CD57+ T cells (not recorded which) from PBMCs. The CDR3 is CASSIWGPNSYEQYF. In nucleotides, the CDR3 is TGTGCCAGTAGTATTTGGGGCCCGAACTCCTACGAGCAGTACTTC.